What follows are 22 T cell receptor beta chains derived from one specimen sequenced in a study of blood T cell repertoires in COVID-19. TCRdb keeps only in-frame clones here, not all; method: immunoSEQ multiplex PCR. The data hold under 300,000 clones, with roughly 87% observed a single time. The source material was peripheral blood. These receptors all stem from a woman between 35 and 50 years old who had recovered from COVID-19.

The chain has TRBV6-5 and TRBJ1-1; weak D call: TRBD1 (5 bases). The CDR3 is 15 amino acids. V was cut by 4 bases and J by 3 bases, with 15 bases left in between. Germline V gives CDR1 MNHEY, CDR2 SVGAGI. The CDR3, as DNA: TGTGCCAGCAGTTCAAACAGCAGGGTATACACTGAAGCTTTCTTT. It yields the protein CASSSNSRVYTEAFF.

The V gene is TRBV7-2, the J gene TRBJ1-1; a weak D match, TRBD1 (5 bases). The V end was cut by 5 bases, the J end by 2 bases, with 9 bases between. Germline CDR1 is SGHTA and CDR2 is FQGNSA. This CDR3 spans 13 amino acids. Here the CDR3 DNA reads TGTGCCAGCAGCACGCAGGGTAACACTGAAGCTTTCTTT. Its protein product is CASSTQGNTEAFF. Based on the CDR3 plus reference TRBV7-2 and TRBJ1-1, the full variable domain is GAGVSQSPSNKVTEKGKDVELRCDPISGHTALYWYRQSLGQGLEFLIYFQGNSAPDKSGLPSDRFSAERTGGSVSTLTIQRTQQEDSAVYLCASSTQGNTEAFFGQGTRLTVV.

This chain joins TRBV13 and TRBJ2-1; D unclear. CDR3 length equals 18 residues. Trimming took off 5 bases at V and 1 base at J, with 21 bases between the two ends. Germline V gene sequence: CDR1 PRHDT, CDR2 FYEKMQ (reference sequence). The DNA of the CDR3 is TGTGCCAGCAGCCCCAGTGGTTCGGAGTCTTTTTCCTACAATGAGCAGTTCTTC. Its translation is CASSPSGSESFSYNEQFF.

This chain connects TRBV5-1 to TRBJ2-2, with TRBD2 matching over 8 bases. The CDR3 has 15 residues. V was clipped by 1 base and J by 6 bases; unmatched bases: 5. Germline V gene lookup returns CDR1 SGHRS and CDR2 YFSETQ. The CDR3, as DNA: TGCGCCAGCAGCTTGACTAGCGGAGGACCCGGGGAGCTGTTTTTT. Its protein product is CASSLTSGGPGELFF.

V gene TRBV2 combines with J gene TRBJ2-7; tentative D call: TRBD2 (6 bases). Per germline, CDR1 SNHLY and CDR2 FYNNEI. The CDR3 is made up of 14 amino acids. With 1 base removed from V and 3 bases from J, the gap between germline ends came to 10 bases. Here the CDR3 reads CASSEGRDGYEQYV. The CDR3 DNA sequence: TGTGCCAGCAGTGAAGGGCGGGATGGCTACGAGCAGTACGTC.

The chain employs TRBV19 and TRBJ2-5, with 9 positions matching TRBD1. V trimming: 4 bases; J trimming: 5 bases; junction bases outside the gene matches: 2. The V gene's germline CDR1 is LNHDA and CDR2 SQIVND (reference sequence). The CDR3 extends over 13 amino acids. CDR3 region: CASSRDRVETQYF. For the CDR3, the DNA is TGTGCCAGTAGTAGGGACAGGGTTGAGACCCAGTACTTC.

The chain carries TRBV19 and TRBJ2-3, with D possibly being TRBD2 (5 bases). V was pared by 3 bases and J by 0 bases, with 10 bases between. The CDR3 consists of 15 residues. Germline CDR1 reads LNHDA; CDR2 reads SQIVND (reference sequence). CDR3 in amino acids: CASSIGAVSTDTQYF. The CDR3 nucleotides are TGTGCCAGTAGTATCGGAGCGGTTAGCACAGATACGCAGTATTTT.

The chain recombines TRBV5-4 with TRBJ2-1; D possibly corresponds to TRBD1 (5 bases). V gave up 3 bases and J gave up 5 bases, with 12 bases separating them. This CDR3 has 14 residues. Germline V gene data show CDR1 as SGHNT and CDR2 as YYREEE (reference sequence). CDR3 region: CASSWSREDNEQFF. CDR3 sequence (DNA): TGTGCCAGCAGCTGGAGCAGGGAAGACAATGAGCAGTTCTTC.

The rearrangement links TRBV2 to TRBJ1-6, with TRBD1 as a possible D gene (5 bases). Trimming pared 8 bases from V and 0 bases from J, leaving 20 bases between. The length of the CDR3 is 18 residues. Germline V gene lookup returns CDR1 SNHLY and CDR2 FYNNEI. CDR3 in amino acids: CASEPTRGAISYNSPLHF. In DNA, the CDR3 is TGTGCCAGCGAACCGACGCGGGGCGCAATCTCCTATAATTCACCCCTCCACTTT.

V and J are TRBV28 and TRBJ1-1; the D gene is possibly TRBD1 (6 bases). The CDR3 is 14 residues long. V gave up 5 bases and J gave up 2 bases, with 12 bases separating them. Per germline, CDR1 MDHEN and CDR2 SYDVKM. This chain's CDR3 is CASSRTERNTEAFF. The CDR3 coding sequence is TGTGCCAGCAGTAGGACAGAAAGAAACACTGAAGCTTTCTTT. The whole variable domain, filled in from reference TRBV28 and TRBJ1-1, reads DVKVTQSSRYLVKRTGEKVFLECVQDMDHENMFWYRQDPGLGLRLIYFSYDVKMKEKGDIPEGYSVSREKKERFSLILESASTNQTSMYLCASSRTERNTEAFFGQGTRLTVV.

The J gene is TRBJ1-2, the V gene TRBV28; no clear D gene. V gave up 4 bases and J gave up 4 bases, with 13 bases separating them. Germline V gene lookup returns CDR1 MDHEN and CDR2 SYDVKM. The CDR3 is made up of 14 amino acids. CDR3 sequence reads: CASSSPPPSYGYTF. As DNA, the CDR3 is TGTGCCAGCAGTTCTCCTCCTCCGAGCTATGGCTACACCTTC.

The rearrangement joins TRBV7-9 to TRBJ2-1; D is perhaps TRBD2 (5 bases). This CDR3 is 18 amino acids long. Trimming removed 2 bases from V and 0 bases from J, with 17 bases in between. Germline V gives CDR1 SEHNR, CDR2 FQNEAQ (reference sequence). CDR3 protein: CASSLKSPPGSSYNEQFF. CDR3 DNA sequence: TGTGCCAGCAGCTTAAAGTCCCCTCCGGGAAGCTCCTACAATGAGCAGTTCTTC.

The J gene is TRBJ1-5, the V gene TRBV10-3; 8 bases agree with TRBD1. CDR1 and CDR2 from the germline V gene are ENHRY and SYGVKD. The CDR3 has 15 amino acids. Losses at the gene ends were 3 bases for V and 5 bases for J; bases not matched to a gene: 6. The CDR3: CAISDIGQGDQPQHF. DNA of the CDR3: TGTGCCATCAGTGACATCGGACAGGGAGATCAGCCCCAGCATTTT.

The chain uses TRBV7-9 and TRBJ2-1, with D possibly being TRBD2 (5 bases). The CDR3 is 12 residues long. CDR1 SEHNR and CDR2 FQNEAQ come from the germline V gene (reference sequence). Trimming removed 1 base at V and 13 bases at J, with 11 bases between. In DNA, the CDR3 is TGTGCCAGCAGCTTAGATACTAGGGTACAGTTCTTC. Protein sequence: CASSLDTRVQFF.

The rearrangement joins TRBV7-2 to TRBJ2-3; no reliable D call. Germline-derived CDR1 and CDR2 are SGHTA and FQGNSA. Trimming pared 0 bases from V and 2 bases from J, leaving 9 bases between. This CDR3 contains 15 residues. The CDR3 here is CASSLARLYTDTQYF. CDR3 sequence (DNA): TGTGCCAGCAGCTTAGCGCGACTTTACACAGATACGCAGTATTTT.

This clone was counted a single time. This sequence joins TRBV18 and TRBJ2-1, with TRBD2 matching over 11 bases. CDR3 length: 16 amino acids. The germline CDR1 and CDR2 sequences are KGHSH and LQKENI. V lost 3 bases to trimming and J lost 2 bases; unmatched junction nucleotides: 3. DNA for the CDR3: TGTGCCAGCTCACCCCGACTAGCGGGGACCTACAATGAGCAGTTCTTC. Translation: CASSPRLAGTYNEQFF.

Notes on this clone: The conserved closing phenylalanine or tryptophan is absent in this CDR3, likely reflecting a read error. The DNA is left out, because the CDR3 cannot be placed on it with certainty; the CDR3 is given as TCRdb lists it. V gene TRBV14 combines with J gene TRBJ2-7; TRBD2, the table's D call, was not compared with the DNA. The CDR3 has 14 residues if both end residues are counted. Germline CDR1 is SGHDN and CDR2 is FVKESK. CDR3 sequence reads: CASSQEGGWAGEVS.

The table lists this clone with a few counts. The V gene is TRBV5-1, the J gene TRBJ2-1; tentative D call: TRBD1 (6 bases). The germline V and J ends were trimmed by 4 bases and 9 bases, with 17 bases remaining between them. The CDR3 consists of 14 residues. The germline CDR1 and CDR2 sequences are SGHRS and YFSETQ. The CDR3 loop is CASSPGFGGTEQFF. The CDR3 nucleotides read TGCGCCAGCAGCCCGGGATTTGGGGGCACTGAGCAGTTCTTC. The entire variable domain, with the rest obtained from reference TRBV5-1 and TRBJ2-1, is as follows: KAGVTQTPRYLIKTRGQQVTLSCSPISGHRSVSWYQQTPGQGLQFLFEYFSETQRNKGNFPGRFSGRQFSNSRSEMNVSTLELGDSALYLCASSPGFGGTEQFFGPGTRLTVL.

V gene TRBV4-3 combines with J gene TRBJ2-1; TRBD1 is a possible D gene (5 bases). Trimming stripped 0 bases from V and 15 bases from J, with 21 bases between. The CDR3 consists of 15 residues. From germline, CDR1 is LGHNA and CDR2 YSLEER. The chain's CDR3 is CASSQDQGQIPRRFF. The CDR3 DNA reads TGCGCCAGCAGCCAAGATCAGGGCCAAATACCCCGGAGGTTCTTC.

The chain links TRBV18 to TRBJ2-3; 13 bases are a match to TRBD2. The germline V gene has CDR1 KGHSH and CDR2 LQKENI. CDR3 length: 19 amino acids. Losses at the gene ends were 2 bases for V and 3 bases for J; bases not matched to a gene: 11. CDR3 residues: CASSPTRSGTSGVTDTQYF. The CDR3, as DNA: TGTGCCAGCTCACCAACCAGAAGCGGGACTAGCGGGGTGACAGATACGCAGTATTTT. Full variable domain (remainder filled in from reference TRBV18 and TRBJ2-3): NAGVMQNPRHLVRRRGQEARLRCSPMKGHSHVYWYRQLPEEGLKFMVYLQKENIIDESGMPKERFSAEFPKEGPSILRIQQVVRGDSAAYFCASSPTRSGTSGVTDTQYFGPGTRLTVL.

J is TRBJ2-3 and V is TRBV9; TRBD2 aligns across 10 bases. Germline V gene data show CDR1 as SGDLS and CDR2 as YYNGEE. The CDR3 length is 15 residues. V shed 5 bases and J 2 bases; nucleotides not matched to a gene: 5. The CDR3 bases are TGTGCCAGCAGGGCCGGGACTAGCGCCACAGATACGCAGTATTTT. Translating it yields CASRAGTSATDTQYF.

The chain is built from TRBV19 and TRBJ2-5, with D unresolved. This CDR3 has 15 amino acids. The germline V and J ends were trimmed by 1 base and 1 base, with 10 bases remaining between them. Germline CDR1 reads LNHDA; CDR2 reads SQIVND (reference sequence). CDR3 nucleotide sequence: TGTGCCAGTAGTATAGGTACGCCCGGCCAAGAGACCCAGTACTTC. As protein: CASSIGTPGQETQYF. Full variable domain (remainder filled in from reference TRBV19 and TRBJ2-5): DGGITQSPKYLFRKEGQNVTLSCEQNLNHDAMYWYRQDPGQGLRLIYYSQIVNDFQKGDIAEGYSVSREKKESFPLTVTSAQKNPTAFYLCASSIGTPGQETQYFGPGTRLLVL.